The TCR beta chain described here comes from a study of blood T cell repertoires in COVID-19. Background on the study: Specimens from acute and convalescent COVID-19 originated in the United States, Italy and Spain. From T cells, B-cell-depleted T cells, or PBMCs came the material, which was cDNA or gDNA.

This clone was recorded only once. With 1 base removed from V and 0 bases from J, the gap between germline ends came to 13 bases. This CDR3 spans 17 amino acids. CDR1 and CDR2 from the germline V gene are SGHVS and FQNEAQ. Original processing notes: Using reference gene primer amplification, nucleated cell counts were estimated. Clones were read by immunoSEQ multiplex PCR, and TCRdb kept only the in-frame ones, dropping some. V and J calls and clone size are copied from that table; D and trimming were computed from the DNA. Of some 200,000 clones in the sample, 80% to 90% were seen once. The specimen was peripheral blood. This chain links TRBV7-8 with TRBJ2-1; D unclear. This TCR was sampled from an elderly woman with COVID-19, enrolled during active disease. In DNA, the CDR3 is TGTGCCAGCAGCTTAGGTGGCGGTCAGTCCTCCTACAATGAGCAGTTCTTC. Its translation is CASSLGGGQSSYNEQFF.